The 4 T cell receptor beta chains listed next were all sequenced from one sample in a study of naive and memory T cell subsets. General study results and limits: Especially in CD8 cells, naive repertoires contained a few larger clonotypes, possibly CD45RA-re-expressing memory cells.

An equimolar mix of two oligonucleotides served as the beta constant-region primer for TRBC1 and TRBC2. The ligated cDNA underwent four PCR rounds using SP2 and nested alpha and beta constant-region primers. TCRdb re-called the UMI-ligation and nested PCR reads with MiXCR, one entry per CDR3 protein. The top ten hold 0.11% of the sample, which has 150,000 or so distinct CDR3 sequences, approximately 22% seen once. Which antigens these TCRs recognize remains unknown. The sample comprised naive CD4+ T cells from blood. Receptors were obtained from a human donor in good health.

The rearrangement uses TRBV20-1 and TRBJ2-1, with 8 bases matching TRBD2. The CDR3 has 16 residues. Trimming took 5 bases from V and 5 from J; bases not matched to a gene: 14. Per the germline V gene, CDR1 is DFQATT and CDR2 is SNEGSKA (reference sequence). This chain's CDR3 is CSAPKITSGIHNEQFF. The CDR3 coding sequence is TGCAGTGCTCCGAAAATTACTAGCGGTATACACAATGAGCAGTTCTTC.

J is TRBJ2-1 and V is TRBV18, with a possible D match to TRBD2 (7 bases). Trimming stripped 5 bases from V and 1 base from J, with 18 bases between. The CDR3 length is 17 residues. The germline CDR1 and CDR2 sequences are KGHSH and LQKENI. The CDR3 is CASSSIPGGASYNEQFF. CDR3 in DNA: TGTGCCAGCTCATCGATCCCTGGGGGGGCATCCTACAATGAGCAGTTCTTC. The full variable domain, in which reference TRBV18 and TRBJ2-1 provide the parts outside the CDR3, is NAGVMQNPRHLVRRRGQEARLRCSPMKGHSHVYWYRQLPEEGLKFMVYLQKENIIDESGMPKERFSAEFPKEGPSILRIQQVVRGDSAAYFCASSSIPGGASYNEQFFGPGTRLTVL.

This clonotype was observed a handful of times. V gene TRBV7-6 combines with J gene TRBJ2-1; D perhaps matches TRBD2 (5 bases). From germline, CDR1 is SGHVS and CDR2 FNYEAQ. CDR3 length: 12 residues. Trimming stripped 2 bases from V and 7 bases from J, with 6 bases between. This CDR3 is CASSLTRNEQFF. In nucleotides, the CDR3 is TGTGCCAGCAGCTTAACTAGAAATGAGCAGTTCTTC.

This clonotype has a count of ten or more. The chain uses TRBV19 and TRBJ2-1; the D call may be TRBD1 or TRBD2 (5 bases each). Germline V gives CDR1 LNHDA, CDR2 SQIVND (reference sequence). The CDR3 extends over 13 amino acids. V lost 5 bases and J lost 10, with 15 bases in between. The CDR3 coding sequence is TGTGCCAGTAGTCTCCCGTCTGGGACCGAGCAGTTCTTC. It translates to CASSLPSGTEQFF.